These T cell receptor beta chains were read from a single sample in a study of Ad26.COV2.S vaccination and SARS-CoV-2 variants. Libraries were prepared by immunoSEQ multiplex PCR; TCRdb keeps only in-frame clonotypes and omits some of them. The sample carries roughly 420,000 clones, approximately 90% recorded once. The material was peripheral blood, obtained in a trial of Ad26.COV2.S vaccine versus placebo. The receptor set was obtained from a person aged 18-65 years who received the Ad26.COV2.S COVID-19 vaccine or a placebo. CDR3s include the opening cysteine and the closing phenylalanine or tryptophan. D genes are given only for firm matches.

v_call: TRBV19
j_call: TRBJ2-6
d_call: NA
cdr3_aa: CASSSRSSGANVLTF

v_call: TRBV6-2/TRBV6-3
j_call: TRBJ2-7
d_call: NA
cdr3_aa: CASSDSFSYEQYF

v_call: TRBV7-2
j_call: TRBJ2-1
d_call: TRBD2
cdr3_aa: CASSINSGPLYNEQFF

v_call: TRBV6-2/TRBV6-3
j_call: TRBJ2-7
d_call: TRBD1
cdr3_aa: CASSYSGTGSHEQYF

v_call: TRBV5-6
j_call: TRBJ2-7
d_call: NA
cdr3_aa: CASSFERGTSYEQYF

v_call: TRBV28
j_call: TRBJ2-7
d_call: TRBD2
cdr3_aa: CASSSTIGLAGAYEQYF

v_call: TRBV19
j_call: TRBJ1-3
d_call: NA
cdr3_aa: CASSSSGEAGNTIYF

v_call: TRBV30
j_call: TRBJ2-7
d_call: NA
cdr3_aa: CAWGDGYYEQYF

v_call: TRBV5-1
j_call: TRBJ2-3
d_call: NA
cdr3_aa: CASSLVPVRGRSTDTQYF

v_call: TRBV7-7
j_call: TRBJ2-5
d_call: TRBD2
cdr3_aa: CASSPSRTSGSGGTQYF

v_call: TRBV27
j_call: TRBJ1-2
d_call: NA
cdr3_aa: CASSLSSKPTGYGYTF

v_call: TRBV28
j_call: TRBJ2-2
d_call: NA
cdr3_aa: CASNSEGINTGELFF

v_call: TRBV7-2
j_call: TRBJ2-7
d_call: NA
cdr3_aa: CASSPAGGWSSYEQYF

v_call: TRBV30
j_call: TRBJ2-4
d_call: NA
cdr3_aa: CAWSGEGRGPKNIQYF

v_call: TRBV5-1
j_call: TRBJ2-5
d_call: NA
cdr3_aa: CASSLARNEETQYF

v_call: TRBV6-6
j_call: TRBJ1-1
d_call: NA
cdr3_aa: CASSRRPPGHKNTEAFF

v_call: TRBV27
j_call: TRBJ2-3
d_call: NA
cdr3_aa: CASSSETDTQYF

v_call: TRBV5-1
j_call: TRBJ1-4
d_call: NA
cdr3_aa: CASSQQGSNEKLFF

v_call: TRBV7-8
j_call: TRBJ1-1
d_call: NA
cdr3_aa: CASSLGPPGATTEAFF

v_call: TRBV12-5
j_call: TRBJ2-7
d_call: NA
cdr3_aa: CASGLPSLRDEQYF

v_call: TRBV15
j_call: TRBJ1-1
d_call: NA
cdr3_aa: CATSNQRTLNTEAFF

v_call: TRBV29-1
j_call: TRBJ1-1
d_call: NA
cdr3_aa: CSVEISHRVQNTEAFF

v_call: TRBV2
j_call: TRBJ2-1
d_call: NA
cdr3_aa: CASSPLKGGLGGEQFF

v_call: TRBV6-5
j_call: TRBJ1-5
d_call: TRBD1
cdr3_aa: CASSSGGGRQPQHF

v_call: TRBV30
j_call: TRBJ1-6
d_call: TRBD1
cdr3_aa: CAWSVARGNSPLHF

v_call: TRBV6-4
j_call: TRBJ2-3
d_call: TRBD2
cdr3_aa: CASSERGESSDTQYF

v_call: TRBV10-3
j_call: TRBJ2-7
d_call: NA
cdr3_aa: CAISESGQRPGLFYEQYF

v_call: TRBV5-1
j_call: TRBJ2-2
d_call: TRBD2
cdr3_aa: CASSLLGLAENTGELFF

v_call: TRBV11-3
j_call: TRBJ2-5
d_call: TRBD2
cdr3_aa: CASSLARGARETQYF

v_call: TRBV9
j_call: TRBJ1-3
d_call: TRBD1
cdr3_aa: CASSVEGTGRNTIYF

v_call: TRBV7-9
j_call: TRBJ2-7
d_call: NA
cdr3_aa: CASSQIAYEQYF

v_call: TRBV10-2
j_call: TRBJ1-6
d_call: NA
cdr3_aa: CASSESFMRHLSPLHF

v_call: TRBV7-2
j_call: TRBJ2-2
d_call: NA
cdr3_aa: CASSRTGSTGELFF

v_call: TRBV6-2/TRBV6-3
j_call: TRBJ2-2
d_call: NA
cdr3_aa: CASSYRDTGELFF

v_call: TRBV6-2/TRBV6-3
j_call: TRBJ2-3
d_call: NA
cdr3_aa: CASSYWATSTDTQYF

v_call: TRBV4-3
j_call: TRBJ1-5
d_call: NA
cdr3_aa: CASSQEWSVSNQPQHF

v_call: TRBV5-5
j_call: TRBJ1-2
d_call: TRBD1
cdr3_aa: CASSLSTGGSLNYGYTF

v_call: TRBV6-5
j_call: TRBJ2-1
d_call: NA
cdr3_aa: CASSSGSYNEQFF

v_call: TRBV18
j_call: TRBJ1-3
d_call: NA
cdr3_aa: CASSPGDSGNTIYF

v_call: TRBV5-6
j_call: TRBJ1-2
d_call: TRBD1
cdr3_aa: CASSQGQRGYTF